Sequencing of this T cell receptor beta chain was carried out in a study of early T cells in non-severe SARS-CoV-2 infection. Turning to the study itself: Sequencing of unsorted whole blood was done on bulk RNA, leaving chains unpaired.

V shed 7 bases and J 6 bases; nucleotides not matched to a gene: 12. This CDR3 region has 13 residues. Germline loops: CDR1 DFQATT, CDR2 SNEGSKA (reference sequence). This clonotype was detected many times. Using its own MiXCR run on the 5' RACE reads, TCRdb lists one record per CDR3 protein. This table holds tens of thousands of distinct CDR3 sequences, roughly 12% found once. This TCR derives from an adult who was a healthcare worker with PCR-confirmed SARS-CoV-2 infection or an uninfected control (not recorded which). Specimen: whole blood. The J gene is TRBJ2-7, the V gene TRBV20-1; 7 nucleotides match TRBD2. The CDR3 loop is CSVREGFLPEQYF. CDR3 in DNA: TGCAGTGTTAGGGAGGGCTTTCTACCCGAGCAGTACTTC.